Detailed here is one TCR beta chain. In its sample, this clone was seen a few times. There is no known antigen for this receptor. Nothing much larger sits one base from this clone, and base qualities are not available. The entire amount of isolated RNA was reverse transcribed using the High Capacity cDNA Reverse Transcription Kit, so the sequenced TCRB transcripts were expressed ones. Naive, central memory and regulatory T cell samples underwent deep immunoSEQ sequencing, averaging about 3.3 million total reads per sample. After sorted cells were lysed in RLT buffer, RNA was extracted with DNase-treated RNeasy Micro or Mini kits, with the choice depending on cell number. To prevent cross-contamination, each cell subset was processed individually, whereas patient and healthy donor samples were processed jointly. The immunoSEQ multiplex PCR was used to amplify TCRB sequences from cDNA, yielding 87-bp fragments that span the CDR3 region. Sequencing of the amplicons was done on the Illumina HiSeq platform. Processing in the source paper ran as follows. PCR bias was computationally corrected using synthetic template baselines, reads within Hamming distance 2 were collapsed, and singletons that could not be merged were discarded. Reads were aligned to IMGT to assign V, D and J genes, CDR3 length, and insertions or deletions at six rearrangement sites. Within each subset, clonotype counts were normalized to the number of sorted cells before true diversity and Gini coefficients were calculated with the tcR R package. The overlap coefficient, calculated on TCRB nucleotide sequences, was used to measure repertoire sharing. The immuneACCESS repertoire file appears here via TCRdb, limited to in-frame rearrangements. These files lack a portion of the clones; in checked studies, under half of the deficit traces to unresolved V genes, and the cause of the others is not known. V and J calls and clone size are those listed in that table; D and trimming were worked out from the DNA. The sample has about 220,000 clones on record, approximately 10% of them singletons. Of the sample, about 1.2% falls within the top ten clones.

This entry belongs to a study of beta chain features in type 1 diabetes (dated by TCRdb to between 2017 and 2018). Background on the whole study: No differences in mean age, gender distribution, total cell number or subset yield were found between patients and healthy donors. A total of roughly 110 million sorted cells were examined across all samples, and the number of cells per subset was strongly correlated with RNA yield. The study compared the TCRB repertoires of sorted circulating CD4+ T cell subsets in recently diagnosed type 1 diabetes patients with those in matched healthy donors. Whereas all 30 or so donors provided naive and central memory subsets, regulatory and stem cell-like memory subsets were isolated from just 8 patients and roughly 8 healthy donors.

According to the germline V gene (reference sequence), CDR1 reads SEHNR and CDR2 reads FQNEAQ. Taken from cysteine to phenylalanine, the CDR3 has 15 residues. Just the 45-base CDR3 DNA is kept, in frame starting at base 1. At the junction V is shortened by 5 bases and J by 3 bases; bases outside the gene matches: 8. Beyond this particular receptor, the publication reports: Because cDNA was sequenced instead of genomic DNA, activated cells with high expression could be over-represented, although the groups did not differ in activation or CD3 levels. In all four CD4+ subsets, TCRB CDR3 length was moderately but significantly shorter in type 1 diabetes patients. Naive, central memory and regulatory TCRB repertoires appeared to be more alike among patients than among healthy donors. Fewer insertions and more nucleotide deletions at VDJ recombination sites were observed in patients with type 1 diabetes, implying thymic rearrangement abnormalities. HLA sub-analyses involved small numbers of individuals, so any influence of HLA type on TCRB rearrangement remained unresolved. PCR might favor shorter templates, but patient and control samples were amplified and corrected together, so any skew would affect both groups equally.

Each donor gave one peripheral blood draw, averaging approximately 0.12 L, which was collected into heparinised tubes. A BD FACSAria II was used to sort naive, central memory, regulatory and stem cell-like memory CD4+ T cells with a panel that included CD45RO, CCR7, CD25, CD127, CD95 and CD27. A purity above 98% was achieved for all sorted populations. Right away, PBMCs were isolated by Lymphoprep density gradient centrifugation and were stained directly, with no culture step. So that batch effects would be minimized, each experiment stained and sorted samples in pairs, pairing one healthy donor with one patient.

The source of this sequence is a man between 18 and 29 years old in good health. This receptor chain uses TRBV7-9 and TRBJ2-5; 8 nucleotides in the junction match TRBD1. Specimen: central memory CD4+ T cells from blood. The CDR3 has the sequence CASSVGQGREETQYF. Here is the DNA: TGTGCCAGCAGCGTAGGACAGGGCAGGGAAGAGACCCAGTACTTC.